These 25 T cell receptor beta chains originate from one sample sequenced in a study of cytomegalovirus exposure and HLA in healthy donors. 13 Jbeta primers and 60 Vbeta primers were used for the PCR. TCRdb's copy holds only in-frame clones and misses some; the assay was immunoSEQ multiplex PCR. The table lists fewer than 200,000 clones, about four fifths of them singletons. The sample was PBMCs. The receptors come from a woman in her forties or fifties in good health and CMV-seronegative.

Only a few counts were recorded for this clone. The V and J genes are TRBV7-9 and TRBJ2-2; D unresolved. Germline V gene lookup returns CDR1 SEHNR and CDR2 FQNEAQ (reference sequence). The CDR3 has 16 residues. V was shortened by 1 base and J by 7 bases, with 16 bases between the two germline ends. The CDR3 reads CASSLGSVSTGGELFF. The CDR3 DNA reads as TGTGCCAGCAGCTTAGGATCTGTTTCGACGGGCGGGGAGCTGTTTTTT.

Details on this clone: No DNA is shown, since the ends of the CDR3 on it are uncertain; the CDR3 is the one TCRdb lists. This chain uses TRBV21-1 with TRBJ2-7; TRBD2, the table's D call, lacks a check against the DNA. TRBV21-1 is shown as a pseudogene. The CDR3 is 14 amino acids in total, end residues counted. The CDR3 protein is CASVGGGILYEQYF.

The V and J genes are TRBV5-6 and TRBJ2-7; 7 nucleotides align to TRBD2. Germline values: CDR1 SGHDT, CDR2 YYEEEE. V trimming: 1 base; J trimming: 3 bases; junction bases outside the gene matches: 7. The CDR3 is made up of 15 amino acids. The CDR3 protein is CASSLPGTKVYEQYF. The CDR3 region has the DNA TGTGCCAGCAGCTTGCCCGGGACTAAGGTCTACGAGCAGTACTTC. The full variable domain, rest sourced from reference TRBV5-6 and TRBJ2-7, is DAGVTQSPTHLIKTRGQQVTLRCSPKSGHDTVSWYQQALGQGPQFIFQYYEEEERQRGNFPDRFSGHQFPNYSSELNVNALLLGDSALYLCASSLPGTKVYEQYFGPGTRLTVT.

This chain joins TRBV7-2 and TRBJ1-5, with 7 bases matching TRBD1. The CDR3 runs to 14 residues. The V gene end was trimmed by 3 bases and the J gene end by 5 bases; junction bases not matched to a gene: 4. CDR1 SGHTA and CDR2 FQGNSA come from the germline V gene. The CDR3: CASSLRGQDQPQHF. CDR3 nucleotides: TGTGCCAGCAGCTTGAGGGGGCAGGATCAGCCCCAGCATTTT. The full variable domain, completed using reference TRBV7-2 and TRBJ1-5, is GAGVSQSPSNKVTEKGKDVELRCDPISGHTALYWYRQSLGQGLEFLIYFQGNSAPDKSGLPSDRFSAERTGGSVSTLTIQRTQQEDSAVYLCASSLRGQDQPQHFGDGTRLSIL.

The CDR3 DNA follows: TGTGCCAGCAGTTTATTAGGGGGTTACGAGCAGTACTTC. As protein: CASSLLGGYEQYF. V is TRBV27 and J is TRBJ2-7; possibly TRBD1 for D (6 bases). This CDR3 has 13 residues. CDR1 is MNHEY and CDR2 is SMNVEV in the germline V gene (reference sequence). V lost 1 base and J 4 bases, leaving 8 bases between the germline ends.

The chain uses TRBV27 and TRBJ2-5; 8 bases are shared with TRBD2. The CDR3 covers 15 residues. Germline CDR1 and CDR2: MNHEY and SMNVEV (reference sequence). J was trimmed by 5 bases and V by 1 base; bases with no gene match: 6. CDR3 loop: CASSLYRGGLETQYF. CDR3 sequence (DNA): TGTGCCAGCAGTTTATATCGGGGGGGGCTGGAGACCCAGTACTTC.

The chain joins TRBV10-3 to TRBJ1-3, with 7 bases that match TRBD1. V trimming: 6 bases; J trimming: 4 bases; junction bases outside the gene matches: 3. This CDR3 region has 13 residues. Germline-derived CDR1 and CDR2 are ENHRY and SYGVKD. In nucleotides, the CDR3 is TGTGCCATCAGCTCGGACAGGGGAAACACCATATATTTT. Protein: CAISSDRGNTIYF.

This clone appeared a single time. The J gene is TRBJ1-6, the V gene TRBV4-1; D gene ambiguous. The V end was cut by 1 base, the J end by 6 bases, with 10 bases between. CDR1 and CDR2 from the germline V gene are MGHRA and YSYEKL. The CDR3 consists of 15 residues. CDR3 sequence reads: CASSQGPGVNSPLHF. CDR3 nucleotide sequence: TGCGCCAGCAGCCAAGGTCCGGGAGTTAATTCACCCCTCCACTTT.

The genes are TRBV2 and TRBJ2-5; a weak D match, TRBD2 (6 bases). Per germline, CDR1 SNHLY and CDR2 FYNNEI. The CDR3 extends over 15 amino acids. Between the trimmed V and J ends, which lost 3 bases and 3 bases, there was a span of 14 bases. CDR3 DNA: TGTGCCAGCAGTGAGGACCGGGGGAGCGAAGAGACCCAGTACTTC. It translates to CASSEDRGSEETQYF.

V and J are TRBV28 and TRBJ2-5; the D gene is possibly TRBD2 (7 bases). The tail of the sequence fits TRBJ2-7 better, so the J call may be wrong. Looked up from germline, CDR1 is MDHEN and CDR2 is SYDVKM. The CDR3 length is 13 residues. In DNA, the CDR3 is TGTGCCAGCAGTTATGGGGGGGCGTACGAGCAGTACTTC. Its translation: CASSYGGAYEQYF.

V usage is TRBV27 and J usage is TRBJ1-2, with D uncertain. This CDR3 spans 14 amino acids. V shed 8 bases and J shed 4 bases, with 17 bases lying between them. From germline, CDR1 is MNHEY and CDR2 SMNVEV (reference sequence). The CDR3 here is CASARGQPSYGYTF. CDR3 sequence (DNA): TGTGCCAGCGCCCGAGGCCAGCCCAGCTATGGCTACACCTTC.

A few counts support this clone. The chain carries TRBV6-5 and TRBJ1-5; 8 bases align to TRBD1. CDR3 length equals 16 residues. Germline CDR1 reads MNHEY; CDR2 reads SVGAGI. V shed 4 bases, J shed 0 bases, and the junction held 5 bases outside the gene matches. CDR3 protein: CASSLTGGYSNQPQHF. The CDR3 nucleotides are TGTGCCAGCAGTTTAACAGGGGGATATAGCAATCAGCCCCAGCATTTT.

J is TRBJ2-2 and V is TRBV5-1; no definite D call. CDR3 size: 13 residues. Deletions cut 4 bases from V and 7 bases from J, with 11 bases between. Germline CDR1 is SGHRS and CDR2 is YFSETQ. The CDR3: CASSLEGGGELFF. For the CDR3, the DNA is TGCGCCAGCAGCCTGGAAGGCGGCGGGGAGCTGTTTTTT.

The chain has TRBV29-1 and TRBJ2-7, with D perhaps matching TRBD2 (5 bases). The CDR3 runs 11 residues. The V end was cut by 4 bases, the J end by 3 bases, with 7 bases between. The germline V gene encodes CDR1 SQVTM and CDR2 ANQGSEA. The CDR3 here is CSVVGLYEQYF. The DNA for the CDR3 is TGCAGCGTTGTCGGACTCTACGAGCAGTACTTC.

The chain has TRBV28 and TRBJ1-5; D remains unclear. The CDR3 totals 12 residues. In germline, CDR1 is MDHEN, CDR2 SYDVKM. The V end lost 8 bases, the J end lost 2 bases, and 7 bases lay between the germline ends. CDR3 loop: CASRPGNQPQHF. For the CDR3, the DNA is TGTGCCAGCCGTCCAGGCAATCAGCCCCAGCATTTT. Based on the CDR3 plus reference TRBV28 and TRBJ1-5, the full variable domain is DVKVTQSSRYLVKRTGEKVFLECVQDMDHENMFWYRQDPGLGLRLIYFSYDVKMKEKGDIPEGYSVSREKKERFSLILESASTNQTSMYLCASRPGNQPQHFGDGTRLSIL.

This rearrangement joins TRBV21-1 to TRBJ2-5; no check of the table's D call, TRBD1, against the DNA was made. TRBV21-1 is given as a pseudogene. This CDR3 comprises 14 residues. The CDR3 reads CASEGAPSQETQYF. The CDR3 nucleotides are TGTGCCAGCGAGGGGGCACCATCCCAAGAGACCCAGTACTTC.

V usage is TRBV6-4 and J usage is TRBJ1-2; perhaps TRBD1 as D (5 bases). The CDR3 is 11 residues long. V was cut by 2 bases and J by 8 bases, with 6 bases left in between. Germline values: CDR1 MRHNA, CDR2 SNTAGT. The CDR3 reads CASSDQGGYTF. CDR3 nucleotides: TGTGCCAGCAGTGACCAGGGAGGCTACACCTTC.

This clone showed up just once. The chain employs TRBV28 and TRBJ1-1; TRBD1 is a possible D gene (6 bases). CDR3 size: 15 residues. Germline V gene sequence: CDR1 MDHEN, CDR2 SYDVKM. Trimming removed 6 bases at V and 0 bases at J, with 14 bases between. The CDR3 loop is CASSRRGPMNTEAFF. The CDR3 nucleotides are TGTGCCAGCAGCCGGCGGGGGCCCATGAACACTGAAGCTTTCTTT.

The V call is TRBV9, the J call TRBJ2-5, with 7 bases fitting TRBD2. The CDR3 has 15 amino acids. V trimming: 2 bases; J trimming: 5 bases; junction bases outside the gene matches: 9. Germline CDR1 reads SGDLS; CDR2 reads YYNGEE. The CDR3 region is CASSVEGRVLETQYF. The CDR3 DNA reads TGTGCCAGCAGCGTTGAAGGGAGGGTGCTGGAGACCCAGTACTTC. Full variable domain (rest looked up from reference TRBV9 and TRBJ2-5): DSGVTQTPKHLITATGQRVTLRCSPRSGDLSVYWYQQSLDQGLQFLIQYYNGEERAKGNILERFSAQQFPDLHSELNLSSLELGDSALYFCASSVEGRVLETQYFGPGTRLLVL.

The chain joins TRBV28 to TRBJ1-5; a weak D match, TRBD1 (6 bases). CDR1 and CDR2 (germline): MDHEN, SYDVKM. This CDR3 region has 14 residues. Trimming shortened V by 8 bases and J by 0 bases, and 11 bases separated the two germline ends. CDR3 DNA sequence: TGTGCCAGCTCGTCAGGGGATAGCAATCAGCCCCAGCATTTT. Amino acid sequence: CASSSGDSNQPQHF.

This clone was counted a few times. This chain connects TRBV7-2 to TRBJ2-4; the D gene is possibly TRBD1 (5 bases). This CDR3 spans 15 amino acids. Trimming took off 1 base at V and 9 bases at J, with 16 bases between the two ends. CDR1 and CDR2 from the germline V gene are SGHTA and FQGNSA. CDR3 in DNA: TGTGCCAGCAGCTTAGGCCAGGGTGTTAGAATCATTCAGTACTTC. The encoded protein is CASSLGQGVRIIQYF.

The CDR3 DNA reads TGCGCCAGCAGCCAGGACCGGGACACTACCTACGAGCAGTACTTC. Translation gives CASSQDRDTTYEQYF. This chain joins TRBV5-1 and TRBJ2-7; perhaps TRBD1 as D (6 bases). Trimming shortened V by 4 bases and J by 2 bases, and 16 bases separated the two germline ends. This CDR3 has 15 amino acids. Looked up from germline, CDR1 is SGHRS and CDR2 is YFSETQ.

The gene calls are TRBV19 and TRBJ1-5; D not resolved. The V gene lost 5 bases and the J gene lost 3 bases, with 17 bases spanning the gap. This CDR3 spans 16 amino acids. Germline CDR1 reads LNHDA; CDR2 reads SQIVND (reference sequence). The CDR3 DNA is TGTGCCAGTAGTGCCTCAAGTGGGCTCGACAATCAGCCCCAGCATTTT. Protein product: CASSASSGLDNQPQHF.

V gene TRBV7-9 combines with J gene TRBJ2-2; 10 bases agree with TRBD1. Trimming removed 5 bases from V and 0 bases from J; junction bases left unmatched: 9. Germline V lookup: CDR1 SEHNR, CDR2 FQNEAQ (reference sequence). This CDR3 has 18 residues. This CDR3 is CASSLPLGQGTNTGELFF. The CDR3 DNA reads TGTGCCAGCAGCCTACCGCTGGGACAGGGGACGAACACCGGGGAGCTGTTTTTT. The complete variable domain, with remaining parts taken from reference TRBV7-9 and TRBJ2-2, reads DTGVSQNPRHKITKRGQNVTFRCDPISEHNRLYWYRQTLGQGPEFLTYFQNEAQLEKSRLLSDRFSAERPKGSFSTLEIQRTEQGDSAMYLCASSLPLGQGTNTGELFFGEGSRLTVL.

Only a few counts were recorded for this clone. The chain links TRBV29-1 to TRBJ2-3; 10 nucleotides align to TRBD2. CDR1 SQVTM and CDR2 ANQGSEA come from the germline V gene. This CDR3 spans 12 amino acids. After removal of 8 bases from V and 3 bases from J, the junction contained 2 bases not matched to a gene. CDR3 sequence reads: CSPGLATDTQYF. CDR3 nucleotide sequence: TGCAGCCCGGGACTAGCGACAGATACGCAGTATTTT.